The present TCR beta chain was sequenced within a study of T cell responses to AZD1222 COVID-19 vaccine (dated by TCRdb to the early 2020s). In the study overall: A total of 233 trial participants underwent TCR sequencing, of whom about 210 had received two doses of AZD1222 and roughly 26 had received two doses of the MenACWY control vaccine. Trial participants were enrolled by age into subgroups of 18-55, 56-69 and 70-plus years, and approximately 150, 30 and 60 TCR-sequenced participants, respectively, were included in these subgroups. What the study reported, not specific to this receptor: In the small 56-69-year group, the increase in depth fell short of significance, most likely because of low power. Conclusions about previously exposed vaccinees are limited because only six or seven AZD1222 recipients were SARS-CoV-2 seropositive at baseline. Participants were mostly white British, with more females than males. The authors suggested clonal diversity may have been underestimated. Spike-specific TCR breadth and depth rose significantly after two AZD1222 doses compared with day 0 and with MenACWY recipients. Nearly half of unique spike-specific TCRs reportedly recognized epitopes outside regions mutated in the B.1.351 and B.1.1.7 variants. Because no day 14 peak-response samples were available, the repertoires could be characterized only after the peak T cell response. CD4 TCRs associated with the vaccine covered the entire spike protein, and the dominant responses were in regions 160-218 and 743-854.

The CDR3 measures 14 amino acids from cysteine to phenylalanine. Solely the CDR3 DNA is kept, with 42 bases framed from the first base. V drops 0 bases and J drops 0 bases, leaving 6 bases in between. From the germline V gene (reference sequence), CDR1 is SGHKS and CDR2 is YYEKEE. In regard to this clone: What this receptor recognizes is not known. It has no much larger one-base neighbor in the sample; base qualities were not kept.

The time point tag for this specimen amounts to: about 28 days (+/-7) after the second vaccine dose. AZD1222 recipients given second doses at about 4 weeks or at about 12 weeks were pooled, since spike-specific TCR depth and breadth were not found to differ between the two schedules. The vaccinee samples were drawn from two UK trials, COV001 and COV002, one of which was a single-blind randomized controlled phase 2/3 trial testing AZD1222 (ChAdOx1 nCoV-19) in healthy adults. For TCRbeta chain sequencing, PBMC samples from trial participants were taken at day 0 and at day 28 after the second dose. The CDR3 regions of human TCRbeta chains were analyzed by immunosequencing. The authors processed their data as follows. Repertoire TCRs were matched against a reference library of SARS-CoV-2-specific TCRs generated with the MIRA antigen-specificity platform. Breadth was defined as the fraction of unique TCRs that were SARS-CoV-2-associated. Depth was defined as the fraction of total T cells that were SARS-CoV-2-associated. Using the MIRA data, each spike-specific TCR was assigned both to the spike region to which the TCR was reactive and to a CD4 or CD8 class. Log10-transformed breadth and depth values were compared by one-way ANOVA with Sidak's multiple comparisons tests. TCRdb limited this immuneACCESS table to in-frame rearrangements with V and J called. A share of clones is missing; checked studies link under half to unresolved V genes, and the rest is unexplained. V and J calls and clone size follow that table, whereas D and trimming were derived from the DNA. The sample records almost 70,000 clones, about four fifths of which are singletons. Jointly, the top ten make up 11% to 15% of the sample.

The TCR comes from an adult who received the AZD1222 COVID-19 vaccine. The sequencing used peripheral blood, collected 28 days after the second AZD1222 dose. The chain is made from TRBV5-5 and TRBJ1-1, with the D gene not clear enough to name. The CDR3 region: CASSLDPMNTEAFF. The DNA sequence is given as TGTGCCAGCAGCTTGGACCCTATGAACACTGAAGCTTTCTTT.